These 11 T cell receptor beta chains were sequenced from one sample in a study of cytomegalovirus exposure and HLA in healthy donors. The method was immunoSEQ multiplex PCR; TCRdb's version includes in-frame clones alone and lacks a portion of them. The sample includes more than 85,000 clones, around 89% of them seen just once. The specimen sequenced was PBMCs. The receptors derive from a woman aged 25-40 years in good health and CMV-seropositive.

A single count supports this clone. V gene TRBV5-5 combines with J gene TRBJ1-2, with TRBD1 identical over 8 bases. Germline loops: CDR1 SGHKS, CDR2 YYEKEE (reference sequence). The V gene end was trimmed by 4 bases and the J gene end by 4 bases; junction bases not matched to a gene: 6. This CDR3 comprises 14 residues. In DNA form, the CDR3 reads TGTGCCAGCAGCCCGGGGACAGGCCCCTATGGCTACACCTTC. Translated, it gives CASSPGTGPYGYTF.

The rearrangement uses TRBV2 and TRBJ1-4, with 7 bases lining up with TRBD1. The CDR3 length is 12 residues. Germline assignment: CDR1 SNHLY and CDR2 FYNNEI. After removal of 4 bases from V and 8 bases from J, the junction contained 1 base not matched to a gene. DNA for the CDR3: TGTGCCAGCAGTGGGACAGGCGAAAAACTGTTTTTT. Residues: CASSGTGEKLFF. The variable domain in full, completed from reference TRBV2 and TRBJ1-4, reads EPEVTQTPSHQVTQMGQEVILRCVPISNHLYFYWYRQILGQKVEFLVSFYNNEISEKSEIFDDQFSVERPDGSNFTLKIRSTKLEDSAMYFCASSGTGEKLFFGSGTQLSVL.

This clone occurred once. The CDR3 region has the DNA TGTGCCTCAGCGGGGGGGAGGTACGAGCAGTACTTC. This encodes CASAGGRYEQYF. The chain joins TRBV30 to TRBJ2-7, with 10 positions matching TRBD2. V lost 7 bases to trimming and J lost 4 bases; unmatched junction nucleotides: 4. The CDR3 consists of 12 residues. Per the germline V gene, CDR1 is GTSNPN and CDR2 is SVGIG (reference sequence).

The V call is TRBV28, the J call TRBJ2-7; TRBD1 matches at 10 bases. V shed 3 bases and J 1 base; nucleotides not matched to a gene: 3. Germline CDR1 MDHEN, CDR2 SYDVKM. CDR3 length equals 15 residues. CDR3 DNA: TGTGCCAGCAGTTTGCCGGGACAGGGGTCCTACGAGCAGTACTTC. Amino acid sequence: CASSLPGQGSYEQYF.

This clone appeared a single time. This chain's CDR3 is CASSYSGPGGTQYF. As DNA, the CDR3 is TGTGCCAGCAGTTACTCAGGGCCGGGAGGGACCCAGTACTTC. This chain links TRBV6-6 with TRBJ2-5; 7 nucleotides agree with TRBD2. This CDR3 contains 14 residues. Germline CDR1 reads MNHNY; CDR2 reads SVGAGI (reference sequence). The trim removed 0 bases at V and 7 bases at J, leaving 5 bases unmatched.

The chain couples TRBV9 to TRBJ2-3; TRBD2 agrees at 10 bases. The CDR3 length is 14 residues. Germline V gene sequence: CDR1 SGDLS, CDR2 YYNGEE. Unmatched junction bases numbered 6, after V lost 4 bases and J lost 7 bases. CDR3 nucleotide sequence: TGTGCCAGCAGCCTAAGCGGGGGGGCGAATACGCAGTATTTT. Amino acids: CASSLSGGANTQYF.

Here the CDR3 DNA reads TGTGCCAGCGGATACCTAACGGGGAGTGAGCAGTTCTTC. Amino acid sequence: CASGYLTGSEQFF. The chain joins TRBV6-5 to TRBJ2-1; D perhaps matches TRBD2 (5 bases). The germline CDR1 and CDR2 sequences are MNHEY and SVGAGI. Trimming shortened V by 8 bases and J by 9 bases, and 17 bases separated the two germline ends. The CDR3 loop spans 13 amino acids.

The CDR3, as DNA: TGTGCCAGCAGCTTTCCGACTGATTCTCCCATGAACACTGAAGCTTTCTTT. Its protein product is CASSFPTDSPMNTEAFF. The J gene is TRBJ1-1, the V gene TRBV11-1; D gene unclear. V was shortened by 3 bases and J by 0 bases, with 17 bases between the two germline ends. Germline lookup yields CDR1 SGHAT and CDR2 FQDESV (reference sequence). CDR3 size: 17 residues. The full variable domain, its missing parts supplied by reference TRBV11-1 and TRBJ1-1, is EAEVAQSPRYKITEKSQAVAFWCDPISGHATLYWYRQILGQGPELLVQFQDESVVDDSQLPKDRFSAERLKGVDSTLKIQPAELGDSAMYLCASSFPTDSPMNTEAFFGQGTRLTVV.

The V gene is TRBV28, the J gene TRBJ2-1; 10 bases are a match to TRBD1. The CDR3 length is 15 residues. The V and J ends lost 6 bases and 2 bases, in that order; junction bases with no gene match: 4. Germline assignment: CDR1 MDHEN and CDR2 SYDVKM. The DNA for the CDR3 is TGTGCCAGCAGCGCCGGGACAGGGGCCTACAATGAGCAGTTCTTC. As protein: CASSAGTGAYNEQFF.

The chain joins TRBV7-2 to TRBJ1-2; no definite D call. CDR1 is SGHTA, CDR2 FQGNSA, per germline. Trimming shortened V by 6 bases and J by 8 bases, and 10 bases separated the two germline ends. CDR3 length: 11 residues. CDR3 amino acids: CASSSGRGYTF. The DNA of the CDR3 is TGTGCCAGCAGTTCGGGGAGGGGCTACACCTTC.

V is TRBV5-1 and J is TRBJ2-6; weak D call: TRBD2 (5 bases). V was pared by 4 bases and J by 0 bases, with 20 bases between. The germline gives CDR1 SGHRS, CDR2 YFSETQ. The CDR3 totals 19 residues. CDR3 protein: CASSVSGNSVSSGANVLTF. The CDR3 DNA sequence: TGCGCCAGCAGCGTATCCGGGAACAGTGTCTCCTCTGGGGCCAACGTCCTGACTTTC.